Following are 20 T cell receptor beta chains from one sample sequenced in a study of blood T cell repertoires in COVID-19. Method: immunoSEQ multiplex PCR; TCRdb's copy keeps in-frame clones and lacks some. Among some 240,000 clones listed, roughly 90% were seen once. The sequencing input was peripheral blood. The receptors derive from a man in his fifties or sixties with COVID-19, enrolled during active disease.

The V gene is TRBV7-3, the J gene TRBJ2-5; TRBD1 aligns across 9 bases. Germline lookup yields CDR1 SGHTA and CDR2 FQGTGA. The CDR3 sequence is 14 residues long. Unmatched junction bases numbered 3, after V lost 5 bases and J lost 2 bases. CDR3 residues: CASSTGGGQETQYF. CDR3 nucleotide sequence: TGTGCCAGCAGCACAGGGGGCGGACAAGAGACCCAGTACTTC.

This clone was picked up a small number of times. V and J are TRBV11-1 and TRBJ1-6, with 8 bases fitting TRBD1. The CDR3 is 14 amino acids. Looked up from germline, CDR1 is SGHAT and CDR2 is FQDESV (reference sequence). J gave up 6 bases and V 4 bases, and 2 bases lay outside the gene matches. The CDR3 DNA sequence: TGTGCCAGCAGCTACAGGGGGATTAATTCACCCCTCCACTTT. Translated, it gives CASSYRGINSPLHF.

The J gene is TRBJ1-1, the V gene TRBV6-5; weak D call: TRBD1 (5 bases). Germline values: CDR1 MNHEY, CDR2 SVGAGI. CDR3 size: 14 residues. Trimming pared 2 bases from V and 7 bases from J, leaving 14 bases between. CDR3 region: CASSYSGERGEAFF. The CDR3 nucleotides read TGTGCCAGCAGTTACAGCGGGGAAAGGGGTGAAGCTTTCTTT.

V usage is TRBV28 and J usage is TRBJ2-1; 14 bases match TRBD2. The CDR3 consists of 17 residues. The germline V gene encodes CDR1 MDHEN and CDR2 SYDVKM. Losses at the gene ends were 6 bases for V and 3 bases for J; bases not matched to a gene: 7. CDR3 bases: TGTGCCAGCAGCCCGGGACTAGCGGGAGCTAGCTACAATGAGCAGTTCTTC. This gives the protein CASSPGLAGASYNEQFF.

This clone came up once. J is TRBJ1-5 and V is TRBV27; D is ambiguous. In germline, CDR1 is MNHEY, CDR2 SMNVEV (reference sequence). The V gene lost 0 bases and the J gene lost 9 bases, with 9 bases spanning the gap. The CDR3 is 13 residues long. CDR3 amino acids: CASSLSPPGPQHF. CDR3 coding DNA: TGTGCCAGCAGTTTATCCCCCCCGGGGCCCCAGCATTTT.

The rearrangement links TRBV12-5 to TRBJ2-1; 10 nucleotides align to TRBD2. CDR3 length: 16 residues. CDR1 and CDR2 (germline): LGHNT, FRNRAP. Losses at the gene ends were 6 bases for V and 0 bases for J; bases not matched to a gene: 5. The CDR3 sequence is CASGLSGGSSYNEQFF. The CDR3 DNA reads as TGTGCTAGTGGGCTTAGCGGGGGGAGCTCCTACAATGAGCAGTTCTTC.

The V call is TRBV2, the J call TRBJ2-7, with D perhaps matching TRBD1 (5 bases). Trimming took off 1 base at V and 10 bases at J, with 8 bases between the two ends. This CDR3 region has 11 residues. Germline values: CDR1 SNHLY, CDR2 FYNNEI. CDR3 bases: TGTGCCAGCAGTGAAGAGGGGCGCCAGTACTTC. Its protein product is CASSEEGRQYF.

The chain links TRBV12-2 to TRBJ2-7; TRBD2 is taken as the D call from the table, unchecked against the DNA. TRBV12-2 represents a pseudogene. There are 17 residues in the CDR3. CDR3 nucleotides: TGTGCAAGTCGCTCCCGCGAGGGGGAGGGCTTCCTTTACGAGCAGTACTTC. This translates into CASRSREGEGFLYEQYF.

In DNA, the CDR3 is TGCAGCGTTGAAGATCTTTCGGGGCAGGGGGCCTACACCATATATTTT. Amino acid sequence: CSVEDLSGQGAYTIYF. The chain combines TRBV29-1 with TRBJ1-3; 8 bases are a match to TRBD1. Germline loops: CDR1 SQVTM, CDR2 ANQGSEA. CDR3 length: 16 amino acids. The ends lost 0 bases at V and 8 bases at J; junction bases unmatched: 12.

This clone has just a few counts. The J gene is TRBJ1-1, the V gene TRBV25-1, with D tentatively TRBD1 (6 bases). Germline V gene data show CDR1 as MGHDK and CDR2 as SYGVNS. The V end lost 6 bases, the J end lost 7 bases, and 12 bases lay between the germline ends. This CDR3 has 12 residues. The CDR3 loop reads CASREGHLEAFF. In DNA form, the CDR3 reads TGTGCCAGCAGAGAGGGACACCTTGAAGCTTTCTTT.

This sequence joins TRBV6-2 or TRBV6-3 and TRBJ2-1, with D tentatively TRBD2 (5 bases). The CDR3 length is 16 residues. Deletions cut 2 bases from V and 5 bases from J, with 16 bases between. The germline CDR1 and CDR2 sequences are MNHEY and SVGEGT. The CDR3 DNA follows: TGTGCCAGCAGTTACGTTTCGGGAACGATCCACAATGAGCAGTTCTTC. Translation gives CASSYVSGTIHNEQFF.

A single count supports this clone. This chain links TRBV14 with TRBJ1-4; 9 bases fit TRBD1. There are 14 residues in the CDR3. Germline V gene sequence: CDR1 SGHDN, CDR2 FVKESK. The ends lost 5 bases at V and 10 bases at J; junction bases unmatched: 8. This chain's CDR3 is CASSKRDRVGKLFF. CDR3 bases: TGTGCCAGCAGCAAACGGGACAGGGTAGGAAAACTGTTTTTT.

The sample holds one count of this clone. The rearrangement uses TRBV4-1 and TRBJ1-1; 9 bases are a match to TRBD1. The CDR3 extends over 17 amino acids. Germline CDR1 is MGHRA and CDR2 is YSYEKL. Germline trimming cut 0 bases from V and 5 bases from J; bases unmatched to any gene: 10. The CDR3 sequence: CASSQEGTGRSRTEAFF. CDR3 DNA sequence: TGCGCCAGCAGCCAAGAAGGGACAGGGAGGTCGAGGACTGAAGCTTTCTTT.

The chain is built from TRBV19 and TRBJ2-5, with D tentatively TRBD1 (6 bases). V dropped 5 bases and J dropped 5 bases, with 12 bases sitting between them. Germline V lookup: CDR1 LNHDA, CDR2 SQIVND (reference sequence). This CDR3 is built from 13 residues. The CDR3 sequence is CASSLRGWETQYF. CDR3 DNA sequence: TGTGCCAGTAGTCTCAGGGGCTGGGAGACCCAGTACTTC.

The rearrangement links TRBV7-3 to TRBJ2-1, with 8 bases matching TRBD2. V lost 2 bases and J lost 5; bases outside the gene matches: 8. Germline values: CDR1 SGHTA, CDR2 FQGTGA. This CDR3 spans 16 amino acids. The CDR3 DNA is TGTGCCAGCAGCTTAGGGACTAGGGTCCACAACAATGAGCAGTTCTTC. It encodes CASSLGTRVHNNEQFF.

The CDR3 sequence: CASNRQGTGELFF. The DNA for the CDR3 is TGTGCCAGCAACCGACAGGGTACCGGGGAGCTGTTTTTT. The V gene is TRBV2, the J gene TRBJ2-2; 7 bases agree with TRBD1. Germline CDR1 reads SNHLY; CDR2 reads FYNNEI. Losses at the gene ends were 7 bases for V and 5 bases for J; bases not matched to a gene: 4. The CDR3 has 13 amino acids.

The chain uses TRBV2 and TRBJ2-1, with D possibly matching TRBD2 (5 bases). CDR1 is SNHLY, CDR2 FYNNEI, per germline. This CDR3 comprises 15 residues. V shed 4 bases and J shed 1 base, with 11 bases lying between them. The CDR3 nucleotides read TGTGCCAGCAGTGTACGGAGGAGGTCCTACAATGAGCAGTTCTTC. Translated: CASSVRRRSYNEQFF.

The chain links TRBV3-1 (or the pseudogene TRBV3-2) to TRBJ1-2, with no clear D. Per germline, CDR1 LGHDT and CDR2 YNNKEL (reference sequence). CDR3 length equals 12 residues. V gave up 1 base and J gave up 8 bases, with 8 bases separating them. The CDR3 spells CASSQVSRGYTF. Here the CDR3 DNA reads TGTGCCAGCAGCCAAGTATCCAGGGGCTACACCTTC.

Only a few counts were recorded for this clone. V gene TRBV7-3 combines with J gene TRBJ2-7; no clear D. V was cut by 0 bases and J by 7 bases, with 13 bases left in between. Germline assignment: CDR1 SGHTA and CDR2 FQGTGA. This CDR3 region has 14 residues. The CDR3 sequence is CASSLTSPSGEQYF. In nucleotides, the CDR3 is TGTGCCAGCAGCTTAACGTCCCCGTCCGGGGAGCAGTACTTC.

V gene TRBV2 combines with J gene TRBJ2-1; 15 nucleotides align to TRBD2. V was clipped by 7 bases and J by 0 bases; unmatched bases: 7. The CDR3 length is 18 residues. The germline gives CDR1 SNHLY, CDR2 FYNNEI. The CDR3 DNA sequence: TGTGCCAGCACTGGGACTAGCGGGGGGTCCAGCTCCTACAATGAGCAGTTCTTC. Its translation is CASTGTSGGSSSYNEQFF.